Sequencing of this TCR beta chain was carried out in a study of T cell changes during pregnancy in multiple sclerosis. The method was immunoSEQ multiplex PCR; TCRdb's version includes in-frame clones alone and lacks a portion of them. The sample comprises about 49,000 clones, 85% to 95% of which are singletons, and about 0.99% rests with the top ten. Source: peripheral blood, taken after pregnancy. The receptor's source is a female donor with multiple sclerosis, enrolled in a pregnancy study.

The chain's CDR3 is CASSGEKGGGINYGYTF. CDR3 DNA: TGTGCCAGCAGTGGGGAAAAAGGCGGAGGGATAAACTATGGCTACACCTTC. The chain couples TRBV2 to TRBJ1-2; no firm D call. The CDR3 spans 17 residues. The V end lost 4 bases, the J end lost 2 bases, and 20 bases lay between the germline ends. CDR1 is SNHLY and CDR2 is FYNNEI in the germline V gene.